This T cell receptor (beta chain) stems from a study of immune heterogeneity within non-small cell lung tumors. The starting template was genomic DNA from bulk tumor, 550 to 700 ng per sample. During surgery, several far-apart biopsies were obtained from every primary tumor. Samples came from untreated patients having curative surgery for newly diagnosed non-small cell lung cancer. Amplifying TCR beta CDR3 involved multiplex PCR carried out with 32 V and 13 J primers. TCRdb re-called the multiplex PCR reads through MiXCR, storing one row per CDR3 protein. The sample includes 3,500 to 5,500 distinct CDR3 sequences, approximately 25% of them seen just once. Study-wide results and limits: Local T-cell clonality tracked local tumor mutational burden; the correlation was moderate but significant (R around 0.31).

Comment on this clonotype: The antigen is unknown. A single base separates this from a much larger clone, so it may be a read error.

Trimming took off 1 base at V and 4 bases at J, with 13 bases between the two ends. This CDR3 comprises 16 residues. In germline, CDR1 is LGHDT, CDR2 YNNKEL (reference sequence). Material for sequencing was lung tumor tissue. This TCR was recovered from a man over 45 with non-small cell lung cancer. The chain is built from TRBV3-1 and TRBJ2-2; D possibly corresponds to TRBD1 (6 bases). CDR3 in amino acids: CASSQVWGLITGELFF. CDR3 in DNA: TGTGCCAGCAGCCAAGTATGGGGGCTAATCACCGGGGAGCTGTTTTTT.